This T cell receptor beta chain appears in the sequencing data of a study of graft-versus-host responses after intestinal transplantation. Study overall: All recipients were given anti-thymocyte globulin induction, and tacrolimus and steroids were then administered for about three years.

TCRdb's table, derived via immunoSEQ multiplex PCR, lists solely in-frame clones and lacks some. The sample includes about 110,000 clones, roughly 89% of them seen just once. The CDR3 runs 16 residues. Per germline, CDR1 SEHNR and CDR2 FQNEAQ (reference sequence). V shed 5 bases, J shed 4 bases, and the junction held 10 bases outside the gene matches. This clone occurred once. Its antigen is still unknown. The TCR was taken from a human donor who was the organ donor for an intestinal transplant. The specimen comprised unstimulated CD4+ T cells sorted from spleen or lymph node cells, sampled before transplant. The chain couples TRBV7-9 to TRBJ2-5; 10 nucleotides align to TRBD1. This CDR3 is CASSTRDRGSLETQYF. The CDR3 DNA reads TGTGCCAGCAGCACACGGGACAGGGGATCCCTAGAGACCCAGTACTTC.